These 8 T cell receptor beta chains were all obtained from the same sample, sequenced in a study of cytomegalovirus exposure and HLA in healthy donors. Vbeta (60) and Jbeta (13) primers were used in the PCR. Data came from immunoSEQ multiplex PCR; TCRdb stores just in-frame clones and leaves some out. The sample yields around 96,000 clones, roughly 80% seen once. Specimen: PBMCs. The receptors stem from a man aged 30 to 45 in good health and CMV-seropositive.

The J gene is TRBJ2-7, the V gene TRBV30; TRBD2 is a possible D gene (5 bases). Germline assignment: CDR1 GTSNPN and CDR2 SVGIG (reference sequence). The V end lost 2 bases, the J end lost 1 base, and 9 bases lay between the germline ends. This CDR3 comprises 13 residues. In DNA form, the CDR3 reads TGTGCCTGGAGTAGAGGACTTTCCTACGAGCAGTACTTC. Protein sequence: CAWSRGLSYEQYF.

This clone has a handful of counts. The CDR3 is CAISESPGNTEAFF. The DNA of the CDR3 is TGTGCCATCAGTGAGTCGCCGGGGAACACTGAAGCTTTCTTT. The chain combines TRBV10-3 with TRBJ1-1; D gene unclear. The CDR3 loop spans 14 amino acids. Germline CDR1 is ENHRY and CDR2 is SYGVKD. V gave up 0 bases and J gave up 1 base, with 6 bases separating them.

This clone has just a few counts. V is TRBV4-2 and J is TRBJ2-7, with 7 bases fitting TRBD2. The CDR3 is 14 amino acids. V shed 1 base and J 7 bases; nucleotides not matched to a gene: 7. Germline CDR1 and CDR2: LGHNA and YNFKEQ. The CDR3 loop reads CASSQAGGIGEQYF. CDR3 DNA sequence: TGTGCCAGCAGCCAAGCGGGGGGTATTGGGGAGCAGTACTTC.

The chain is built from TRBV19 and TRBJ2-7; no clear D gene. The V end lost 5 bases, the J end lost 5 bases, and 13 bases lay between the germline ends. CDR3 length: 13 amino acids. Germline CDR1 and CDR2: LNHDA and SQIVND (reference sequence). The CDR3 nucleotides read TGTGCCAGTAGTCTCCGTCCCTTAGACGAGCAGTACTTC. Protein product: CASSLRPLDEQYF.

The gene calls are TRBV6-1 and TRBJ2-5; 8 bases are shared with TRBD1. V lost 6 bases, J lost 2 bases, and 8 bases stayed unmatched. The CDR3 extends over 15 amino acids. CDR1 is MNHNS and CDR2 is SASEGT in the germline V gene. The CDR3 region has the DNA TGTGCCAGCAGCTTACTACAGGGGGGACAAGAGACCCAGTACTTC. Protein: CASSLLQGGQETQYF.

This clone has a single count. V gene TRBV18 combines with J gene TRBJ1-1, with D possibly matching TRBD1 (6 bases). The CDR3 covers 14 residues. The V gene's germline CDR1 is KGHSH and CDR2 LQKENI. V was clipped by 2 bases and J by 5 bases, with 12 bases between them. CDR3 in DNA: TGTGCCAGCTCACCATTAAGGGGGGGGACTGAAGCTTTCTTT. Protein product: CASSPLRGGTEAFF. The complete variable domain, with remaining parts taken from reference TRBV18 and TRBJ1-1, reads NAGVMQNPRHLVRRRGQEARLRCSPMKGHSHVYWYRQLPEEGLKFMVYLQKENIIDESGMPKERFSAEFPKEGPSILRIQQVVRGDSAAYFCASSPLRGGTEAFFGQGTRLTVV.

The chain uses TRBV30 and TRBJ2-5; 7 nucleotides match TRBD1. The DNA end lines up better with TRBJ2-7; the J call may be wrong. This CDR3 spans 13 amino acids. Looked up from germline, CDR1 is GTSNPN and CDR2 is SVGIG (reference sequence). In nucleotides, the CDR3 is TGTGCCTGGAGTCGGACAGGTACCTACGAGCAGTACTTC. This gives the protein CAWSRTGTYEQYF.

The sample holds a few counts of this clone. The J gene is TRBJ2-5, the V gene TRBV5-1; 13 bases align to TRBD2. V was pared by 4 bases and J by 4 bases, with 1 base of the junction left unmatched. The germline gives CDR1 SGHRS, CDR2 YFSETQ. This CDR3 comprises 14 residues. The CDR3 nucleotides are TGCGCCAGCAGCCGGACTAGCGGGGGAGAGACCCAGTACTTC. As protein: CASSRTSGGETQYF. Combining the CDR3 with reference TRBV5-1 and TRBJ2-5 gives the whole variable domain KAGVTQTPRYLIKTRGQQVTLSCSPISGHRSVSWYQQTPGQGLQFLFEYFSETQRNKGNFPGRFSGRQFSNSRSEMNVSTLELGDSALYLCASSRTSGGETQYFGPGTRLLVL.